The T cell receptor beta chain described here comes from a study of blood T cell repertoires in COVID-19. Cohorts were assigned according to the clinical history that participants reported. This clone has a single count. The data were produced by immunoSEQ multiplex PCR, yet TCRdb's version contains in-frame clones alone and is incomplete. The sample lists about 220,000 clones, around 83% seen once, with under 1.5% in the top ten. Input material: PBMCs or T cells enriched from blood (not recorded which). This clonotype was obtained from a woman aged 40 to 50 with acute COVID-19.

CDR3 sequence: CASSPSSSARYEQYF. The CDR3 DNA reads TGTGCCAGCTCACCAAGTTCTAGCGCTAGGTACGAGCAGTACTTC. The chain has TRBV18 and TRBJ2-7, with D possibly being TRBD2 (6 bases). This CDR3 is 15 amino acids long. Germline CDR1 reads KGHSH; CDR2 reads LQKENI. Trimming pared 2 bases from V and 4 bases from J, leaving 15 bases between.